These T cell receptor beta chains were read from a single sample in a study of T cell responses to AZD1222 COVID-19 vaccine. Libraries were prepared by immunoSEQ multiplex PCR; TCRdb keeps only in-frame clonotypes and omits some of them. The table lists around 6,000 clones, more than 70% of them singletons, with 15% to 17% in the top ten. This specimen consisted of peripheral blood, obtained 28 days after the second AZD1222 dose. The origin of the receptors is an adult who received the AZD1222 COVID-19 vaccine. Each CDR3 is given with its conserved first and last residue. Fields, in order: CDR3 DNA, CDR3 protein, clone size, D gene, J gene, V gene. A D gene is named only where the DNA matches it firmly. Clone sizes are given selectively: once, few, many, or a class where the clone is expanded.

CDR3nt: TGCGCCAGCAGCTTGGCCCTGGGTCCAAATCAGCCCCAGCATTTT; CDR3aa: CASSLALGPNQPQHF; abundance: NA; d_gene: NA; j_gene: TRBJ1-5; v_gene: TRBV5-1
CDR3nt: TGTGCCAGCAGCCTGGACAGGAGGAATGAAAAACTGTTTTTT; CDR3aa: CASSLDRRNEKLFF; abundance: NA; d_gene: TRBD1; j_gene: TRBJ1-4; v_gene: TRBV7-9
CDR3nt: TGTGCCAGCGGTCGTAATGACAGGACCCAAGAGACCCAGTACTTC; CDR3aa: CASGRNDRTQETQYF; abundance: NA; d_gene: NA; j_gene: TRBJ2-5; v_gene: TRBV2
CDR3nt: TGTGCCAGCAGGAGCCGGACAGCTGCCTATGGCTACACCTTC; CDR3aa: CASRSRTAAYGYTF; abundance: once; d_gene: NA; j_gene: TRBJ1-2; v_gene: TRBV5-6
CDR3nt: TGTGCCAGCAGTCCTCAACAGGGGAAAAGGTACACCGGGGAGCTGTTTTTT; CDR3aa: CASSPQQGKRYTGELFF; abundance: NA; d_gene: TRBD1; j_gene: TRBJ2-2; v_gene: TRBV28
CDR3nt: TGCGCCAGCAGCTTAGCCCAGAGCACAGATACGCAGTATTTT; CDR3aa: CASSLAQSTDTQYF; abundance: large; d_gene: NA; j_gene: TRBJ2-3; v_gene: TRBV5-1
CDR3nt: TGTGCCAGCAGCTTAGCTATCGGACCCTACGAGCAGTACTTC; CDR3aa: CASSLAIGPYEQYF; abundance: NA; d_gene: NA; j_gene: TRBJ2-7; v_gene: TRBV7-2
CDR3nt: TGTGCCAGCAGTTTAAACTGGGGCTACACCTTC; CDR3aa: CASSLNWGYTF; abundance: NA; d_gene: NA; j_gene: TRBJ1-2; v_gene: TRBV28
CDR3nt: TGTGCCAGCAGTTTGACAGGGGGGATCGGTGAAGCTTTCTTT; CDR3aa: CASSLTGGIGEAFF; abundance: few; d_gene: TRBD1; j_gene: TRBJ1-1; v_gene: TRBV6-2/TRBV6-3
CDR3nt: TGTGCCAGCAAGTTTCAGATGAACACTGAAGCTTTCTTT; CDR3aa: CASKFQMNTEAFF; abundance: NA; d_gene: NA; j_gene: TRBJ1-1; v_gene: TRBV2
CDR3nt: TGTGCCAGCAGCCAATGGGTGGAGAGTTCGACTGAAGCTTTCTTT; CDR3aa: CASSQWVESSTEAFF; abundance: once; d_gene: NA; j_gene: TRBJ1-1; v_gene: TRBV6-2/TRBV6-3
CDR3nt: TGTGCCAGCAGTGAAACAGGGCAAAATGAAAAACTGTTTTTT; CDR3aa: CASSETGQNEKLFF; abundance: NA; d_gene: NA; j_gene: TRBJ1-4; v_gene: TRBV6-1
CDR3nt: TGTGCCAGCAGCTGGGCTAGCGGGAGAGTGAACACCGGGGAGCTGTTTTTT; CDR3aa: CASSWASGRVNTGELFF; abundance: NA; d_gene: TRBD2; j_gene: TRBJ2-2; v_gene: TRBV7-9
CDR3nt: TGTGCTCACGGGGTCCGCCCGAACACCGGGGAGCTGTTTTTT; CDR3aa: CAHGVRPNTGELFF; abundance: once; d_gene: NA; j_gene: TRBJ2-2; v_gene: TRBV7-9
CDR3nt: TGTGCCAGCGGGACCTACGAGCAGTACTTC; CDR3aa: CASGTYEQYF; abundance: NA; d_gene: NA; j_gene: TRBJ2-7; v_gene: TRBV7-9
CDR3nt: TGTGCCAGCAGCCAAGATAGGGGCAATCAGCCCCAGCATTTT; CDR3aa: CASSQDRGNQPQHF; abundance: NA; d_gene: NA; j_gene: TRBJ1-5; v_gene: TRBV4-2
CDR3nt: TGTGCCAGCAGCTTCGGTCGGTTTGCAACTAATGAAAAACTGTTTTTT; CDR3aa: CASSFGRFATNEKLFF; abundance: NA; d_gene: NA; j_gene: TRBJ1-4; v_gene: TRBV7-9
CDR3nt: TGTGCCAGCAGCTCCGGGACAGTGAAAATGAACACTGAAGCTTTCTTT; CDR3aa: CASSSGTVKMNTEAFF; abundance: once; d_gene: TRBD1; j_gene: TRBJ1-1; v_gene: TRBV5-4
CDR3nt: TGTGCCAGCAGCGTGACAGGGGCTAATTCACCCCTCCACTTT; CDR3aa: CASSVTGANSPLHF; abundance: NA; d_gene: TRBD1; j_gene: TRBJ1-6; v_gene: TRBV5-6
CDR3nt: TGTGCCAGCAGTCCCGAATTGATTACAGGGTCTGGGGCCAACGTCCTGACTTTC; CDR3aa: CASSPELITGSGANVLTF; abundance: NA; d_gene: NA; j_gene: TRBJ2-6; v_gene: TRBV2
CDR3nt: TGTGCCAGCGGAAAAGGGACGGCAGGCACTGAAGCTTTCTTT; CDR3aa: CASGKGTAGTEAFF; abundance: NA; d_gene: NA; j_gene: TRBJ1-1; v_gene: TRBV2
CDR3nt: TGTGCCAGTAGTCCAAGACAGGGGGTGATGAACACTGAAGCTTTCTTT; CDR3aa: CASSPRQGVMNTEAFF; abundance: NA; d_gene: TRBD1; j_gene: TRBJ1-1; v_gene: TRBV19
CDR3nt: TGTGCCAGCAGTTCCCCAGGGGGCGGAGGGAATCAGCCCCAGCATTTT; CDR3aa: CASSSPGGGGNQPQHF; abundance: NA; d_gene: TRBD1; j_gene: TRBJ1-5; v_gene: TRBV6-2/TRBV6-3